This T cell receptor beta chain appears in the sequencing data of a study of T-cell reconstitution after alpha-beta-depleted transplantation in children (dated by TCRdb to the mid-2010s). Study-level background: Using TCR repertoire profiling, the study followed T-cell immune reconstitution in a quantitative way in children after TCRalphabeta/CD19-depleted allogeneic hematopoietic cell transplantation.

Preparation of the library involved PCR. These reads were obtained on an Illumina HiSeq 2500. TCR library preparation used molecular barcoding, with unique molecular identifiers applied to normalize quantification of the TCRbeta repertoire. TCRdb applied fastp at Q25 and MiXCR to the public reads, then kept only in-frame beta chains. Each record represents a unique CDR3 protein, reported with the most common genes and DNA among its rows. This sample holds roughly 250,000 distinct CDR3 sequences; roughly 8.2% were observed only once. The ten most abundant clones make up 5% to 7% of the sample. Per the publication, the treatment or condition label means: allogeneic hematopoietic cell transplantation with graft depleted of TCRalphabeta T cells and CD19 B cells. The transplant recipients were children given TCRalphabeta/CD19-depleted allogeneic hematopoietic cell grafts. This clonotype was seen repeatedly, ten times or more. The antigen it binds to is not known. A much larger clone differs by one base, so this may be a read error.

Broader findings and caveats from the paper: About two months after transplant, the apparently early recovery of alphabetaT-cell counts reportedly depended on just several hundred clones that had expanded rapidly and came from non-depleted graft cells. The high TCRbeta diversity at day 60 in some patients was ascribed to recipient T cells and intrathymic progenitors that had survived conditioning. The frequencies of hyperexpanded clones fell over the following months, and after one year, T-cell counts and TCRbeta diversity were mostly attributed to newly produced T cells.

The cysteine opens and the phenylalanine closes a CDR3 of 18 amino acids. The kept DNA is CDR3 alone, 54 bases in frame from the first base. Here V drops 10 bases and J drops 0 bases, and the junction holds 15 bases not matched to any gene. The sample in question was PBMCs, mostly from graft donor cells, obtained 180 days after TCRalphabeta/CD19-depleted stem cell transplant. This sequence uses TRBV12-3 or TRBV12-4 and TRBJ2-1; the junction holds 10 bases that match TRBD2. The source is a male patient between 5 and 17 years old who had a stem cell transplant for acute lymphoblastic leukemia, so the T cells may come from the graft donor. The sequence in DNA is TGTGCCATCACCAGAGGCACATCTAGCGGGAGCTCCTACAATGAGCAGTTCTTC. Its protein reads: CAITRGTSSGSSYNEQFF.